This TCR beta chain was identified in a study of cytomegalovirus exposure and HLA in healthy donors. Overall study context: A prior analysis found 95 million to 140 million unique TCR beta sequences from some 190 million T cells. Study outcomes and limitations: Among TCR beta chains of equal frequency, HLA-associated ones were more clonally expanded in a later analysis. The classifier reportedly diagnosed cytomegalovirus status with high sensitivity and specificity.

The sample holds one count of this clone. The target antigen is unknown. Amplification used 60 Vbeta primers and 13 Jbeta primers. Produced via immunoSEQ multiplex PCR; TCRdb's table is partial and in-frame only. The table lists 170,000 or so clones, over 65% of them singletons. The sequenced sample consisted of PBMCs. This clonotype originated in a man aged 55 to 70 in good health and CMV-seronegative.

CDR3 protein: CASSYDRGNTEAFF. In nucleotides, the CDR3 is TGTGCCAGCAGTTATGACAGAGGGAACACTGAAGCTTTCTTT. The chain uses TRBV5-4 and TRBJ1-1; weak D call: TRBD1 (5 bases). The CDR3 covers 14 residues. V was trimmed by 5 bases and J by 1 base, leaving 12 bases between them. CDR1 and CDR2 from the germline V gene are SGHNT and YYREEE (reference sequence).